Listed below are T cell receptor beta chains from one sample, sequenced in a study of cytomegalovirus exposure and HLA in healthy donors. Using immunoSEQ multiplex PCR, the repertoire was profiled, and TCRdb retains in-frame clones only, with some absent. The profile shows 130,000 to 150,000 clones, 76% of them singletons. The sequencing sample was made of PBMCs. These receptors all come from a woman aged 40 to 49 in good health and CMV-seronegative. Both conserved end residues are part of each CDR3. Fields, in order: D gene, J gene, clone size, V gene, CDR3 length, CDR3 DNA, CDR3 protein. The D gene is left open where the match is weak. Clone size is not always given. Where it is, it says once, few, many or a class for expanded clones.

D: TRBD1
J: TRBJ1-2
size: -
V: TRBV6-1
length: 13
DNA: TGTGCCAGCGGCGGACAGGGTGACTATGGCTACACCTTC
CDR3: CASGGQGDYGYTF

D: -
J: TRBJ1-2
size: -
V: TRBV6-5
length: 15
DNA: TGTGCCAGCAGCTCACCCATTACAGGGACCTATGGCTACACCTTC
CDR3: CASSSPITGTYGYTF

D: TRBD2
J: TRBJ2-1
size: -
V: TRBV4-1
length: 20
DNA: TGCGCCAGCAGCCAAGATCTTTTTCGAGGCACGGGGGGTTCCTACAATGAGCAGTTCTTC
CDR3: CASSQDLFRGTGGSYNEQFF

D: TRBD1
J: TRBJ1-2
size: -
V: TRBV28
length: 20
DNA: TGTGCCAGCAGTCTATCGACTAAACTCCTGCTAGGGGGCGCTTCCTATGGCTACACCTTC
CDR3: CASSLSTKLLLGGASYGYTF

D: TRBD2
J: TRBJ2-7
size: -
V: TRBV18
length: 17
DNA: TGTGCCAGCTCACCCGGCACTAGCGGGGGATTTTATTACGAGCAGTACTTC
CDR3: CASSPGTSGGFYYEQYF

D: -
J: TRBJ2-5
size: -
V: TRBV7-2
length: 12
DNA: TGTGCCAGCAGCTTCTCCGGGGAGACCCAGTACTTC
CDR3: CASSFSGETQYF

D: TRBD2
J: TRBJ2-5
size: -
V: TRBV28
length: 18
DNA: TGTGCCAGCAGCCCCGGGGGGACTCTAGCGGGGGGGCCGGAGACCCAGTACTTC
CDR3: CASSPGGTLAGGPETQYF

D: -
J: TRBJ1-2
size: -
V: TRBV11-2
length: 15
DNA: TGTGCCAGCAGCTTAGAAGGCAGGGTGGGCTATGGCTACACCTTC
CDR3: CASSLEGRVGYGYTF

D: -
J: TRBJ1-3
size: -
V: TRBV10-2
length: 14
DNA: TGCGCCAGCAGTGGGGCAGGGTATCCATACACCATATATTTT
CDR3: CASSGAGYPYTIYF

D: TRBD2
J: TRBJ2-3
size: few
V: TRBV7-2
length: 18
DNA: TGTGCCAGCAGCTTTGGGACTAGCGGGAGACGGCGTGGAGATACGCAGTATTTT
CDR3: CASSFGTSGRRRGDTQYF

D: TRBD2
J: TRBJ2-1
size: -
V: TRBV6-5
length: 13
DNA: TGTGCCAGCAGTTACGGGAGGGCGAGTGAGCAGTTCTTC
CDR3: CASSYGRASEQFF

D: TRBD1
J: TRBJ2-7
size: -
V: TRBV7-9
length: 15
DNA: TGTGCCAGCAGCTTAGGAGGGACAGCTTCCTACGAGCAGTACTTC
CDR3: CASSLGGTASYEQYF

D: TRBD2
J: TRBJ2-7
size: -
V: TRBV5-1
length: 18
DNA: TGCGCCAGCAGCTTGGCCAGATTGATGCGGGAGAGCGGGTACGAGCAGTACTTC
CDR3: CASSLARLMRESGYEQYF

D: -
J: TRBJ2-1
size: -
V: TRBV5-6
length: 15
DNA: TGTGCCAGCAGCTTGTCCGGACAGCCCATTTATGAGCAGTTCTTC
CDR3: CASSLSGQPIYEQFF

D: TRBD2
J: TRBJ2-5
size: -
V: TRBV19
length: 15
DNA: TGTGCCAGTAGTTCCCTAGCGGGTCCAACTCAGACCCAGTACTTC
CDR3: CASSSLAGPTQTQYF